This passage covers 23 T cell receptor beta chains from one sample sequenced in a study of T cells in tuberculosis (dated by TCRdb to the late 2010s). The method was the immunoSEQ multiplex PCR assay. TCRdb carries this immuneACCESS record with in-frame sequences only. Its versions omit some clonotypes, under half of them owing to an unresolved V gene in the studies checked, with the rest unexplained. Here the sample has some 47,000 clones; 90% to 95% occur a single time. Around 7% of the sample belongs to the ten largest clones. The sequencing sample was made of PBMCs. The receptors here all came from a donor between 10 and 35 years old with latent tuberculosis or without tuberculosis infection.

V gene TRBV27 combines with J gene TRBJ1-2; the D gene is possibly TRBD1 (5 bases). V lost 5 bases and J lost 7, with 17 bases in between. The CDR3 is made up of 14 amino acids. The germline CDR1 and CDR2 sequences are MNHEY and SMNVEV (reference sequence). Here the CDR3 reads CASSGWGVPFGYTF. The CDR3 region has the DNA TGTGCCAGCAGTGGTTGGGGGGTTCCATTTGGCTACACCTTC.

V gene TRBV5-1 combines with J gene TRBJ2-2; 11 nucleotides agree with TRBD1. The CDR3 is made up of 15 amino acids. Germline V lookup: CDR1 SGHRS, CDR2 YFSETQ. Trimming removed 9 bases from V and 5 bases from J; junction bases left unmatched: 9. In DNA form, the CDR3 reads TGCGCCACCTTTCCCGGGACAGGGGGAACCGGGGAGCTGTTTTTT. This codes for CATFPGTGGTGELFF.

The chain combines TRBV5-5 with TRBJ1-3; possibly TRBD1 for D (5 bases). Trimming took off 1 base at V and 2 bases at J, with 10 bases between the two ends. The V gene's germline CDR1 is SGHKS and CDR2 YYEKEE (reference sequence). The CDR3 is 15 residues long. The CDR3 region is CASSLIGAPGNTIYF. For the CDR3, the DNA is TGTGCCAGCAGCTTGATAGGGGCTCCTGGAAACACCATATATTTT. Full variable domain (outside the CDR3, taken from reference TRBV5-5 and TRBJ1-3): DAGVTQSPTHLIKTRGQQVTLRCSPISGHKSVSWYQQVLGQGPQFIFQYYEKEERGRGNFPDRFSARQFPNYSSELNVNALLLGDSALYLCASSLIGAPGNTIYFGEGSWLTVV.

The chain couples TRBV6-5 to TRBJ1-1; 10 nucleotides match TRBD1. The CDR3 consists of 14 residues. Germline CDR1 reads MNHEY; CDR2 reads SVGAGI. V gave up 6 bases and J gave up 2 bases; unmatched junction bases: 3. The CDR3 bases are TGTGCCAGCAGCAGACAGGGGGCAAACACTGAAGCTTTCTTT. Translation: CASSRQGANTEAFF.

The chain recombines TRBV27 with TRBJ2-1; no clear D. CDR3 length equals 15 residues. Trimming removed 0 bases at V and 0 bases at J, with 6 bases between. Germline CDR1 MNHEY, CDR2 SMNVEV (reference sequence). CDR3 sequence reads: CASSLSISSYNEQFF. The CDR3 DNA sequence: TGTGCCAGCAGTTTATCAATTAGCTCCTACAATGAGCAGTTCTTC.

The chain uses TRBV5-6 and TRBJ1-2, with D possibly being TRBD1 (5 bases). The ends were cut back, 2 bases at V and 3 bases at J, with 17 bases in the middle. Germline V gene data show CDR1 as SGHDT and CDR2 as YYEEEE. This CDR3 is 16 amino acids long. The chain's CDR3 is CASSLGRVVFDYGYTF. In DNA, the CDR3 is TGTGCCAGCAGCTTAGGCAGGGTAGTATTCGACTATGGCTACACCTTC.

This chain connects TRBV21-1 to TRBJ2-2; the listed D gene, TRBD1, was not tested against the DNA. TRBV21-1 is assigned pseudogene status. The CDR3 covers 14 residues. The CDR3 sequence is CASRRTGSTGELFF. The DNA of the CDR3 is TGTGCCAGCAGGCGGACAGGGAGTACCGGGGAGCTGTTTTTT.

This clone was picked up one time. The CDR3 loop reads CASSRDSSYSGANVLTF. The CDR3, as DNA: TGTGCCAGTAGCCGGGACAGTTCTTACTCTGGGGCCAACGTCCTGACTTTC. The chain carries TRBV19 and TRBJ2-6, with 7 bases matching TRBD1. The CDR3 contains 17 residues. V gave up 6 bases and J gave up 0 bases; unmatched junction bases: 8. The germline V gene has CDR1 LNHDA and CDR2 SQIVND (reference sequence). The variable domain in full, completed from reference TRBV19 and TRBJ2-6, reads DGGITQSPKYLFRKEGQNVTLSCEQNLNHDAMYWYRQDPGQGLRLIYYSQIVNDFQKGDIAEGYSVSREKKESFPLTVTSAQKNPTAFYLCASSRDSSYSGANVLTFGAGSRLTVL.

This clone was observed a few times. The V call is TRBV6-1, the J call TRBJ2-7, with a tentative D call TRBD1 (5 bases). Trimming took off 2 bases at V and 9 bases at J, with 14 bases between the two ends. The germline gives CDR1 MNHNS, CDR2 SASEGT. CDR3 length: 13 residues. CDR3: CASSEPPGSGQYF. Written as DNA, the CDR3 is TGTGCCAGCAGTGAACCCCCAGGGTCTGGGCAGTACTTC.

The chain employs TRBV5-1 and TRBJ2-2; D is unclear. Trimming took 3 bases from V and 7 from J, leaving 10 bases between them. CDR1 is SGHRS and CDR2 is YFSETQ in the germline V gene. This CDR3 is 13 amino acids long. The CDR3 nucleotides are TGCGCCAGCAGCTCCCCTGTCGGCGGGGAGCTGTTTTTT. This translates into CASSSPVGGELFF.

The V call is TRBV6-6, the J call TRBJ2-7; weak D call: TRBD2 (7 bases). Germline V gives CDR1 MNHNY, CDR2 SVGAGI (reference sequence). The CDR3 contains 14 residues. Trimming left V 1 base short and J 6 bases short, with 13 bases between. The CDR3 DNA reads as TGTGCCAGCAGTTACTTCCGGGGGGCAGCCGAGCAGTACTTC. Protein: CASSYFRGAAEQYF.

The chain recombines TRBV4-1 with TRBJ2-2; 15 bases agree with TRBD2. Per germline, CDR1 MGHRA and CDR2 YSYEKL. The CDR3 contains 20 residues. Losses at the gene ends were 4 bases for V and 5 bases for J; bases not matched to a gene: 14. As DNA, the CDR3 is TGCGCCAGCAGCCGCCCTCCGGGGGGACTAGCGGGAGGTAGGACCGGGGAGCTGTTTTTT. Protein product: CASSRPPGGLAGGRTGELFF.

V gene TRBV15 combines with J gene TRBJ2-7, with a weak D call TRBD2 (5 bases). Germline CDR1 is LNHNV and CDR2 is YYDKDF (reference sequence). This CDR3 is 13 amino acids long. The V gene lost 4 bases and the J gene lost 4 bases, with 11 bases spanning the gap. This CDR3 reads CATSKVLGYEQYF. CDR3 sequence (DNA): TGTGCCACCAGCAAGGTACTAGGGTACGAGCAGTACTTC.

The chain combines TRBV30 with TRBJ1-1, with a possible D match to TRBD1 (5 bases). The CDR3 totals 12 residues. The germline V gene has CDR1 GTSNPN and CDR2 SVGIG (reference sequence). Trimming took 4 bases from V and 6 from J, leaving 12 bases between them. CDR3 protein: CAWTPGIPEAFF. The CDR3, as DNA: TGTGCCTGGACCCCAGGGATACCTGAAGCTTTCTTT.

V is TRBV5-1 and J is TRBJ2-1, with 7 bases matching TRBD1. Germline CDR1 reads SGHRS; CDR2 reads YFSETQ. This CDR3 comprises 16 residues. After removal of 1 base from V and 8 bases from J, the junction contained 12 bases not matched to a gene. The CDR3 region is CASSLSLSEGADEQFF. CDR3 in DNA: TGCGCCAGCAGCTTGTCGCTTTCTGAGGGGGCAGATGAGCAGTTCTTC.

This chain joins TRBV5-1 and TRBJ2-2; the match to TRBD2 covers 10 bases. The CDR3 is 17 amino acids. CDR1 is SGHRS and CDR2 is YFSETQ in the germline V gene. Trimming cost V 2 bases and J 4 bases; bases outside gene matches: 8. The CDR3 reads CASSFPLAGGATGELFF. CDR3 nucleotide sequence: TGCGCCAGCAGCTTTCCTTTAGCGGGAGGTGCCACCGGGGAGCTGTTTTTT.

This sequence joins TRBV7-2 and TRBJ2-1; the D is unclear. The CDR3 length is 12 residues. V lost 5 bases and J lost 6, with 8 bases in between. The germline V gene encodes CDR1 SGHTA and CDR2 FQGNSA. The CDR3 DNA reads as TGTGCCAGCAGCCGTCAGGCCAATGAGCAGTTCTTC. Translation gives CASSRQANEQFF.

The J gene is TRBJ1-2, the V gene TRBV11-2, with TRBD1 matching over 7 bases. Germline V gene lookup returns CDR1 SGHAT and CDR2 FQNNGV. The CDR3 consists of 14 residues. The junction had 11 bases not matched to a gene; V was cut back by 0 bases and J by 13 bases. The CDR3, as DNA: TGTGCCAGCAGCTTAGAGGGGACAGACCCCTTTCCCACCTTC. Residues: CASSLEGTDPFPTF. Drawing the rest from reference TRBV11-2 and TRBJ1-2, the complete variable domain is EAGVAQSPRYKIIEKRQSVAFWCNPISGHATLYWYQQILGQGPKLLIQFQNNGVVDDSQLPKDRFSAERLKGVDSTLKIQPAKLEDSAVYLCASSLEGTDPFPTFGSGTRLTVV.

The chain employs TRBV18 and TRBJ2-5; no clear D gene. The CDR3 totals 14 residues. Germline values: CDR1 KGHSH, CDR2 LQKENI. The ends were cut back, 4 bases at V and 7 bases at J, with 16 bases in the middle. The CDR3 reads CASSLRPLSVTQYF. The CDR3, as DNA: TGTGCCAGCTCACTGCGGCCCCTGTCGGTGACCCAGTACTTC.

This chain uses TRBV25-1 with TRBJ2-2; D is unresolved. V lost 4 bases and J lost 3, with 6 bases in between. The CDR3 covers 13 residues. The germline V gene has CDR1 MGHDK and CDR2 SYGVNS. The CDR3 bases are TGTGCCAGCAGTGTAGCTGACACCGGGGAGCTGTTTTTT. As protein: CASSVADTGELFF.

The V gene is TRBV19, the J gene TRBJ2-2, with TRBD1 matching 7 bases. This CDR3 has 13 amino acids. Germline lookup yields CDR1 LNHDA and CDR2 SQIVND (reference sequence). V trimming: 7 bases; J trimming: 3 bases; junction bases outside the gene matches: 2. As DNA, the CDR3 is TGTGCCAGTATGACAGGGTACACCGGGGAGCTGTTTTTT. This sequence encodes CASMTGYTGELFF.

This chain joins TRBV2 and TRBJ2-3; D may be TRBD1 (5 bases). This CDR3 contains 14 residues. The V gene lost 6 bases and the J gene lost 2 bases, with 12 bases spanning the gap. Germline loops: CDR1 SNHLY, CDR2 FYNNEI. This CDR3 reads CASRGQVFTDTQYF. Written as DNA, the CDR3 is TGTGCCAGCAGGGGGCAGGTTTTCACAGATACGCAGTATTTT.

This chain joins TRBV2 and TRBJ1-5; D remains ambiguous. The CDR3 consists of 15 residues. Between the trimmed V and J ends, which lost 6 bases and 0 bases, there was a span of 12 bases. Germline loops: CDR1 SNHLY, CDR2 FYNNEI. This chain's CDR3 is CASSGWRNSNQPQHF. Written as DNA, the CDR3 is TGTGCCAGCAGCGGATGGAGAAATAGCAATCAGCCCCAGCATTTT.